A single TCR beta chain is shown here with its context. Its matching antigen is unknown. Time point described: pretreatment peripheral blood. This entry comes from a study of PD-L1 blockade in urothelial cancer. Overall study findings and caveats: Below-median pretreatment blood TCR clonality was associated with improved progression-free and overall survival.

V shed 3 bases and J shed 10 bases, with 7 bases lying between them. The CDR3 contains 11 residues. CDR1 and CDR2 (germline): LNHDA, SQIVND (reference sequence). Method: immunoSEQ multiplex PCR; TCRdb's copy keeps in-frame clones and lacks some. The sample yields approximately 90,000 clones, more than 75% seen once. The clonotype originates from a man between 60 and 75 years old with urothelial cancer. The chain employs TRBV19 and TRBJ2-1; D remains ambiguous. Sequencing used PBMCs, obtained around atezolizumab (anti-PD-L1) treatment. The CDR3 DNA is TGTGCCAGTAGTATGCTCCGGGAGCAGTTCTTC. Encoded protein: CASSMLREQFF.